This T cell receptor (beta chain) comes out of a study of blood T cell repertoires in COVID-19. The overall study: Samples of COVID-19 (acute and convalescent) were obtained from the United States, Italy and Spain. Sample material is recorded as cDNA or gDNA derived from T cells, B-cell-depleted T cells, or PBMCs.

This clone was detected only a few times. The V gene's germline CDR1 is MRHNA and CDR2 SNTAGT. With 3 bases clipped from V and 2 bases from J, the junction kept 4 bases outside the gene matches. The CDR3 consists of 15 residues. As originally analysed: From reference gene primer amplification, estimates of nucleated cell counts were derived. Here immunoSEQ multiplex PCR was the method, and the copy in TCRdb shows in-frame clones only, minus some. V and J calls and clone size are copied from that table; D and trimming were computed from the DNA. Among roughly 100,000 clones, about four fifths were seen once, and the ten largest hold around 12%.

This chain connects TRBV6-4 to TRBJ2-3, with TRBD2 identical over 8 bases. This TCR came from a human donor in a cohort sampled during active COVID-19. Sequenced sample: peripheral blood. CDR3 protein: CASSEAGGPTDTQYF. CDR3 nucleotides: TGTGCCAGCAGTGAGGCGGGGGGCCCCACAGATACGCAGTATTTT.